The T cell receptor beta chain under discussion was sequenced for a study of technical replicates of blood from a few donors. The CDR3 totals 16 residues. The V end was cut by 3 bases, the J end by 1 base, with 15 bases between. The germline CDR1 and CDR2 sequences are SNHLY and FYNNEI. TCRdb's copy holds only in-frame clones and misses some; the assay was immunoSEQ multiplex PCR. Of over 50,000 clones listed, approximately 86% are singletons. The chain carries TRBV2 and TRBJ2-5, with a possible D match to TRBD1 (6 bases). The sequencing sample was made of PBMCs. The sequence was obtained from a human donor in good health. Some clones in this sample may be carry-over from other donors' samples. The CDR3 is CASSDPGTRPQETQYF. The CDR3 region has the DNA TGTGCCAGCAGTGACCCTGGGACACGGCCCCAAGAGACCCAGTACTTC.